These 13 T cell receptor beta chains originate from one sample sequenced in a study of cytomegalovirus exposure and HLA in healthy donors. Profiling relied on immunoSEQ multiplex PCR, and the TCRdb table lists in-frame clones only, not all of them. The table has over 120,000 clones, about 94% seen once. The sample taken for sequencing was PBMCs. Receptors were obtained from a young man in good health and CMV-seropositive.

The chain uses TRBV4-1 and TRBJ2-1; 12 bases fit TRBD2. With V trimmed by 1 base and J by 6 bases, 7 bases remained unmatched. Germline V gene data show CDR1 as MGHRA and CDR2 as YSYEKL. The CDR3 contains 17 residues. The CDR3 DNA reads TGCGCCAGCAGCCAAGTGGAGCTAGCGGGAGGGCCCAATGAGCAGTTCTTC. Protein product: CASSQVELAGGPNEQFF.

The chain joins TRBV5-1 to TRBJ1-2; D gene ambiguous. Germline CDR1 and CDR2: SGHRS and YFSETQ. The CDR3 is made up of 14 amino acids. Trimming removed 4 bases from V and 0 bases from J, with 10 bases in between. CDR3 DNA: TGCGCCAGCAGCCTAGACTTGACTAACTATGGCTACACCTTC. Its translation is CASSLDLTNYGYTF.

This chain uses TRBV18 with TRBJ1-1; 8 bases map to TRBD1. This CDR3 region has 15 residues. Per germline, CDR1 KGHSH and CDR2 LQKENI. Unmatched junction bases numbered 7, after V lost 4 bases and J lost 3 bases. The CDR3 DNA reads TGTGCCAGCTCACGTCCGACAGGGGCGTACACTGAAGCTTTCTTT. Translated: CASSRPTGAYTEAFF. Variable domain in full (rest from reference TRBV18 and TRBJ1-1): NAGVMQNPRHLVRRRGQEARLRCSPMKGHSHVYWYRQLPEEGLKFMVYLQKENIIDESGMPKERFSAEFPKEGPSILRIQQVVRGDSAAYFCASSRPTGAYTEAFFGQGTRLTVV.

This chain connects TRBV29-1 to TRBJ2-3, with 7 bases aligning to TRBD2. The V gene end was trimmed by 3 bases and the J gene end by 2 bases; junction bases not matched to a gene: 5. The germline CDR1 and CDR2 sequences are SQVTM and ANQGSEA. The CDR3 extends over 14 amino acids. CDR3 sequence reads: CSVDPSGFTDTQYF. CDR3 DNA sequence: TGCAGCGTTGATCCTAGCGGCTTCACAGATACGCAGTATTTT.

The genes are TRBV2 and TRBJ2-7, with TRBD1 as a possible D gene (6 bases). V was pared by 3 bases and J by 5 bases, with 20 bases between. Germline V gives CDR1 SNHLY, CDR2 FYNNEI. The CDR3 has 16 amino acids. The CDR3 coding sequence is TGTGCCAGCAGTGAGTCCCCCCCGACAGGCCTCGACGAGCAGTACTTC. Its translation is CASSESPPTGLDEQYF. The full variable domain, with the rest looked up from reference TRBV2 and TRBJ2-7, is EPEVTQTPSHQVTQMGQEVILRCVPISNHLYFYWYRQILGQKVEFLVSFYNNEISEKSEIFDDQFSVERPDGSNFTLKIRSTKLEDSAMYFCASSESPPTGLDEQYFGPGTRLTVT.

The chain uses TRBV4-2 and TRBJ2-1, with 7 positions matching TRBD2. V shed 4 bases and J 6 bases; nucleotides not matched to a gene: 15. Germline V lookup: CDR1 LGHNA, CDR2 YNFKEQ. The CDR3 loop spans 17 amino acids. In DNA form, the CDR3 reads TGTGCCAGCAGCCGAGGGATACTAAGCGGGATTTTCAATGAGCAGTTCTTC. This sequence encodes CASSRGILSGIFNEQFF.

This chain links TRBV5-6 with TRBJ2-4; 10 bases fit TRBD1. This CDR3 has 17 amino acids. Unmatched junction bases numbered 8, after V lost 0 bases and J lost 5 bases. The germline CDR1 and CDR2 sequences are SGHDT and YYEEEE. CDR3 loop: CASSLGRGQGMENIQYF. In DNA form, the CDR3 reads TGTGCCAGCAGCTTGGGTCGGGGACAGGGGATGGAAAACATTCAGTACTTC.

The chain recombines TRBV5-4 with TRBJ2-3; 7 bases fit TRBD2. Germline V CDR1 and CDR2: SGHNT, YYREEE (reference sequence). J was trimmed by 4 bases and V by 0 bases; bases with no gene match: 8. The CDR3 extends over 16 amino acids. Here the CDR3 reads CASSLGGGRAADTQYF. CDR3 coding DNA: TGTGCCAGCAGCTTGGGCGGTGGGAGGGCCGCAGATACGCAGTATTTT.

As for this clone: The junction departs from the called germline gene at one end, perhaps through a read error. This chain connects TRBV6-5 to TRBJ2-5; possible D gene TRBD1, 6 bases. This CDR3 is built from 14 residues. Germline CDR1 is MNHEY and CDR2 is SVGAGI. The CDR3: CAISESGAGGTQYF. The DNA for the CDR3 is TGTGCCATCAGTGAATCAGGGGCCGGAGGGACCCAGTACTTC.

The CDR3 DNA sequence: TGTGCCAGCAGCCGGCAGCCGACAGAAAACTACGAGCAGTACTTC. Residues: CASSRQPTENYEQYF. The chain employs TRBV5-5 and TRBJ2-7; D is perhaps TRBD1 (5 bases). From germline, CDR1 is SGHKS and CDR2 YYEKEE (reference sequence). CDR3 length: 15 residues. V lost 4 bases and J lost 3, with 17 bases in between.

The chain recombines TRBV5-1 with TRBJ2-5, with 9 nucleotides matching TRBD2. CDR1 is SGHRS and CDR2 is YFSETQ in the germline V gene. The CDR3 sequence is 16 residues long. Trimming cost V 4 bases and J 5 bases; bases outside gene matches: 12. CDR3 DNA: TGCGCCAGCAGCCCCCAGGGTGCTAGCGGGAAGGAGACCCAGTACTTC. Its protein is CASSPQGASGKETQYF.

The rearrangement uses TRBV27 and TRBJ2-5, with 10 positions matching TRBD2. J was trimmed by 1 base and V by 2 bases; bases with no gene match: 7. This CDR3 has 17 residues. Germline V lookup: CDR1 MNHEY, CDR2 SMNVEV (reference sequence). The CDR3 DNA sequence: TGTGCCAGCAGTTTAGGCAGGACTAGCGGAGCCCAAGAGACCCAGTACTTC. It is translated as CASSLGRTSGAQETQYF.

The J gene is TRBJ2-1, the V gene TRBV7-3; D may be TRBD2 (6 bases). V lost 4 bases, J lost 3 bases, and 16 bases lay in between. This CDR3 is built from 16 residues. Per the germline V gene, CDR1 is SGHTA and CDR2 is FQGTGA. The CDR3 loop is CASSSTRAGGYNEQFF. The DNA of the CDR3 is TGTGCCAGCAGCTCAACCCGAGCGGGTGGCTACAATGAGCAGTTCTTC.